This TCR beta chain originates from a study of blood T cell repertoires in COVID-19. Measured with immunoSEQ multiplex PCR; TCRdb has only the in-frame clones, and not every one. The data hold about 300,000 clones, with roughly nine tenths observed a single time. Germline trimming cut 5 bases from V and 2 bases from J; bases unmatched to any gene: 9. Germline loops: CDR1 MNHEY, CDR2 SMNVEV (reference sequence). The CDR3 has 18 residues. Sequences were obtained from PBMCs or T cells enriched from blood (not recorded which). The rearrangement links TRBV27 to TRBJ2-1, with 13 bases aligning to TRBD2. The sequence was obtained from a young woman who had recovered from COVID-19. The CDR3 coding sequence is TGTGCCAGCAGTCTCCCGGGACTAGCGGGACCGCCCTACAATGAGCAGTTCTTC. It yields the protein CASSLPGLAGPPYNEQFF.